What follows is one T cell receptor (beta chain) and its context. Its antigen remains unidentified. CDR3 length: 15 amino acids. With 3 bases removed from V and 3 bases from J, the gap between germline ends came to 11 bases. Germline CDR1 reads MDHEN; CDR2 reads SYDVKM. Primers for the PCR totalled 60 Vbeta and 13 Jbeta. The method was immunoSEQ multiplex PCR; TCRdb's version includes in-frame clones alone and lacks a portion of them. The table includes 60,000 to 85,000 clones, 70% to 85% detected once. The sample is drawn from a study of cytomegalovirus exposure and HLA in healthy donors. Regarding the study as a whole: Clonal expansion, a later analysis showed, was greater in HLA-associated TCR beta chains than in equally common others. In vitro experiments confirmed that a few CMV-associated chains were specific for CMV antigens.

The source material was PBMCs. The genes are TRBV28 and TRBJ2-2, with a weak D call TRBD1 (6 bases). The sequence was collected from a man between 70 and 80 years old in good health and CMV-seropositive. The chain's CDR3 is CASSFGRGYTGELFF. The CDR3 coding sequence is TGTGCCAGCAGTTTTGGCAGGGGATACACCGGGGAGCTGTTTTTT.